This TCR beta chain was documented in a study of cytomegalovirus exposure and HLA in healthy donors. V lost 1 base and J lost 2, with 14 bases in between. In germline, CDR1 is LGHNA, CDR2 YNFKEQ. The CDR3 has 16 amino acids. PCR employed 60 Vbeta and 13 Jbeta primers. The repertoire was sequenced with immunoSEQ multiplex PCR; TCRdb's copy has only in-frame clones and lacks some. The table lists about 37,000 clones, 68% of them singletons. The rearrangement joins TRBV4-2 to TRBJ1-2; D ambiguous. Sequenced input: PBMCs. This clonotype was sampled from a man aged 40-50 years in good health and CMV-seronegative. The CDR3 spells CASSQGLAGLNYGYTF. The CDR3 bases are TGTGCCAGCAGCCAAGGCCTAGCAGGTTTGAACTATGGCTACACCTTC.